These 27 T cell receptor beta chains originate from one sample sequenced in a study of blood T cell repertoires in COVID-19. Assay used: immunoSEQ multiplex PCR; TCRdb lists only in-frame clones, some missing. The data hold 100,000 to 150,000 clones, with about 94% observed a single time. Sequenced sample: peripheral blood. The source of these receptors is a man aged 45-65 years with COVID-19, enrolled during active disease.

The V call is TRBV2, the J call TRBJ1-5, with TRBD1 identical over 8 bases. Germline V CDR1 and CDR2: SNHLY, FYNNEI. The J segment lost 7 bases and the V segment lost 5 bases, leaving 10 bases of the junction unmatched. CDR3 length: 15 residues. CDR3 region: CASSRGTGSGQPQHF. DNA of the CDR3: TGTGCCAGCAGTCGAGGGACAGGATCTGGACAGCCCCAGCATTTT. Full variable domain (rest looked up from reference TRBV2 and TRBJ1-5): EPEVTQTPSHQVTQMGQEVILRCVPISNHLYFYWYRQILGQKVEFLVSFYNNEISEKSEIFDDQFSVERPDGSNFTLKIRSTKLEDSAMYFCASSRGTGSGQPQHFGDGTRLSIL.

This chain joins TRBV11-1 and TRBJ2-1; 10 bases are shared with TRBD2. This CDR3 contains 14 residues. The junction had 1 base not matched to a gene; V was cut back by 3 bases and J by 5 bases. Germline CDR1 SGHAT, CDR2 FQDESV (reference sequence). The CDR3 loop is CASSFGLADNEQFF. For the CDR3, the DNA is TGTGCCAGCAGCTTTGGACTAGCGGACAATGAGCAGTTCTTC.

J is TRBJ2-5 and V is TRBV20-1; D is possibly TRBD2 (6 bases). Deletions cut 3 bases from V and 4 bases from J, with 18 bases between. Germline values: CDR1 DFQATT, CDR2 SNEGSKA (reference sequence). The CDR3 runs 15 residues. CDR3 bases: TGCAGTGCTAGTTTGGGGACTGCCGGGACAGAGACCCAGTACTTC. It translates to CSASLGTAGTETQYF.

The V gene is TRBV5-1, the J gene TRBJ2-3, with 7 bases identical to TRBD2. Germline CDR1 is SGHRS and CDR2 is YFSETQ. Trimming cost V 4 bases and J 4 bases; bases outside gene matches: 18. The CDR3 is 18 residues long. CDR3 nucleotides: TGCGCCAGCAGCGCCGAAGGGACTACCACCCTCGGGGCAGATACGCAGTATTTT. As protein: CASSAEGTTTLGADTQYF.

The chain joins TRBV5-6 to TRBJ2-1, with 12 bases fitting TRBD2. Germline V CDR1 and CDR2: SGHDT, YYEEEE. Unmatched junction bases numbered 11, after V lost 4 bases and J lost 0 bases. This CDR3 region has 19 residues. The CDR3 bases are TGTGCCAGCAGCCCCAGACTAGCGGGAGTGTCGAGCTCCTACAATGAGCAGTTCTTC. Protein product: CASSPRLAGVSSSYNEQFF.

The genes are TRBV7-2 and TRBJ1-1, with D possibly matching TRBD1 (5 bases). Between the trimmed V and J ends, which lost 4 bases and 1 base, there was a span of 7 bases. CDR3 length: 13 amino acids. Germline V CDR1 and CDR2: SGHTA, FQGNSA. CDR3 protein: CASSSTGNTEAFF. The CDR3 DNA reads as TGTGCCAGCAGCTCCACAGGGAACACTGAAGCTTTCTTT.

The V call is TRBV24-1, the J call TRBJ2-7, with 8 bases identical to TRBD1. V lost 0 bases to trimming and J lost 0 bases; unmatched junction nucleotides: 15. Germline CDR1 is KGHDR and CDR2 is SFDVKD. This CDR3 has 20 amino acids. CDR3 bases: TGTGCCACCAGTGATTTGAAGCCCAGGGACAGGCGTAATTACTCCTACGAGCAGTACGTC. This codes for CATSDLKPRDRRNYSYEQYV.

V is TRBV15 and J is TRBJ1-2; the D gene is possibly TRBD1 (5 bases). Germline assignment: CDR1 LNHNV and CDR2 YYDKDF (reference sequence). This CDR3 has 15 residues. With 2 bases removed from V and 0 bases from J, the gap between germline ends came to 10 bases. CDR3 protein: CATSRKTVSNYGYTF. In DNA form, the CDR3 reads TGTGCCACCAGCAGAAAGACAGTATCTAACTATGGCTACACCTTC.

J is TRBJ1-5 and V is TRBV19, with D maybe TRBD1 (6 bases). The V and J ends lost 7 bases and 4 bases respectively, with 8 bases between them. The CDR3 consists of 12 residues. The germline V gene has CDR1 LNHDA and CDR2 SQIVND (reference sequence). The CDR3 region is CASTQGNQPQHF. CDR3 in DNA: TGTGCCAGTACGCAGGGGAATCAGCCCCAGCATTTT.

This chain joins TRBV5-1 and TRBJ1-2; 9 positions match TRBD1. CDR1 and CDR2 from the germline V gene are SGHRS and YFSETQ. This CDR3 comprises 15 residues. V lost 3 bases to trimming and J lost 2 bases; unmatched junction nucleotides: 5. CDR3 sequence reads: CASSSAGTGNYGYTF. CDR3 DNA: TGCGCCAGCAGCTCGGCCGGGACAGGGAACTATGGCTACACCTTC.

This chain links TRBV5-1 with TRBJ1-1, with D uncertain. The CDR3 has 13 amino acids. V was pared by 3 bases and J by 2 bases, with 8 bases between. Germline lookup yields CDR1 SGHRS and CDR2 YFSETQ. CDR3 coding DNA: TGCGCCAGCAGCTCCCGGGAAAACACTGAAGCTTTCTTT. It yields the protein CASSSRENTEAFF.

The rearrangement joins TRBV5-6 to TRBJ1-2; 7 bases are a match to TRBD1. CDR3 length: 16 residues. V dropped 4 bases and J dropped 3; count of bases not matched to a gene: 12. In germline, CDR1 is SGHDT, CDR2 YYEEEE. The CDR3 DNA reads as TGTGCCAGCAGCAACCGGGACAGCCAGGGGTACTATGGCTACACCTTC. This translates into CASSNRDSQGYYGYTF.

This clone has a single count. The chain couples TRBV7-2 to TRBJ2-1; 11 positions match TRBD2. V lost 5 bases to trimming and J lost 10 bases; unmatched junction nucleotides: 16. CDR1 and CDR2 from the germline V gene are SGHTA and FQGNSA. CDR3 length: 17 amino acids. The CDR3 is CASSRRTSGPPGGEQFF. The CDR3 DNA is TGTGCCAGCAGCCGGCGGACTAGCGGGCCCCCCGGGGGGGAGCAGTTCTTC.

The gene calls are TRBV24-1 and TRBJ2-5; 9 bases agree with TRBD1. The CDR3 extends over 15 amino acids. Germline-derived CDR1 and CDR2 are KGHDR and SFDVKD. V shed 5 bases and J 5 bases; nucleotides not matched to a gene: 8. The CDR3 DNA sequence: TGTGCCACCAGTGTCCCGACAGGGGGTTGGGAGACCCAGTACTTC. Residues: CATSVPTGGWETQYF.

V is TRBV15 and J is TRBJ2-5; 9 nucleotides line up with TRBD1. CDR3 size: 15 residues. Germline assignment: CDR1 LNHNV and CDR2 YYDKDF (reference sequence). The trim removed 2 bases at V and 5 bases at J, leaving 6 bases unmatched. DNA of the CDR3: TGTGCCACCAGCAGAACGACAGGGGGAGAGGAGACCCAGTACTTC. This sequence encodes CATSRTTGGEETQYF.

The count of this clone is one. V gene TRBV7-2 combines with J gene TRBJ1-6, with no clear D. V was cut by 5 bases and J by 4 bases, with 12 bases left in between. CDR3 length: 15 amino acids. Germline CDR1 and CDR2: SGHTA and FQGNSA. The CDR3 is CASSLPAGYNSPLHF. The CDR3 DNA is TGTGCCAGCAGCCTCCCCGCGGGGTATAATTCACCCCTCCACTTT.

V and J are TRBV4-1 and TRBJ2-1; 10 nucleotides align to TRBD1. The CDR3 spans 15 residues. Germline CDR1 is MGHRA and CDR2 is YSYEKL. V shed 4 bases, J shed 4 bases, and the junction held 4 bases outside the gene matches. The CDR3 region has the DNA TGCGCCAGCAGCCCCCGGGACAGGGGTTACAATGAGCAGTTCTTC. Its protein product is CASSPRDRGYNEQFF.

This clone was detected only once. The rearrangement links TRBV5-1 to TRBJ1-1; D gene uncertain. Per germline, CDR1 SGHRS and CDR2 YFSETQ. The CDR3 is 16 residues long. Trimming took off 4 bases at V and 1 base at J, with 17 bases between the two ends. CDR3 nucleotide sequence: TGCGCCAGCAGCCGACCGTCGGGGTCTGGGAACACTGAAGCTTTCTTT. Residues: CASSRPSGSGNTEAFF.

CDR3 sequence reads: CASSLGAGLYEQYF. The CDR3 DNA follows: TGTGCCAGCAGCTTAGGGGCAGGGCTCTACGAGCAGTACTTC. The chain combines TRBV7-2 with TRBJ2-7; possibly TRBD1 for D (5 bases). V lost 1 base and J lost 3, with 10 bases in between. The germline gives CDR1 SGHTA, CDR2 FQGNSA. This CDR3 has 14 residues.

The V call is TRBV5-1, the J call TRBJ1-3; D not certain. The V gene's germline CDR1 is SGHRS and CDR2 YFSETQ. The CDR3 sequence is 17 residues long. Trimming cost V 3 bases and J 0 bases, with 16 bases left between them. CDR3 nucleotide sequence: TGCGCCAGCAGCTCCTCATCAGGCCTGGGCTCTGGAAACACCATATATTTT. Translating gives CASSSSSGLGSGNTIYF.

The V call is TRBV6-5, the J call TRBJ2-7, with 7 bases that match TRBD2. CDR3 length: 15 residues. Germline assignment: CDR1 MNHEY and CDR2 SVGAGI. With 11 bases clipped from V and 0 bases from J, the junction kept 13 bases outside the gene matches. CDR3 sequence (DNA): TGTGCCCCCGGACTAGTTCATCTGAGCTCCTACGAGCAGTACGTC. Its translation: CAPGLVHLSSYEQYV.

V gene TRBV6-5 combines with J gene TRBJ2-3; 7 nucleotides agree with TRBD1. The CDR3 sequence is 14 residues long. From germline, CDR1 is MNHEY and CDR2 SVGAGI. J lost 2 bases, V lost 6 bases, and 5 bases had no gene match. CDR3 protein: CASSLTGDTDTQYF. CDR3 coding DNA: TGTGCCAGCAGCCTTACAGGGGACACAGATACGCAGTATTTT.

As regards this clone: Other DNA sequences in the sample encode the same CDR3. The V call is TRBV5-4, the J call TRBJ2-2, with D possibly being TRBD2 (6 bases). This CDR3 has 15 amino acids. Germline lookup yields CDR1 SGHNT and CDR2 YYREEE (reference sequence). V lost 2 bases and J lost 0, with 8 bases in between. The CDR3: CASSLAGANTGELFF. The CDR3, as DNA: TGTGCCAGCAGCTTAGCGGGCGCGAACACCGGGGAGCTGTTTTTT.

The chain uses TRBV27 and TRBJ2-3; 8 bases map to TRBD1. CDR1 and CDR2 (germline): MNHEY, SMNVEV (reference sequence). J gave up 0 bases and V 6 bases, and 5 bases lay outside the gene matches. This CDR3 spans 15 amino acids. In DNA form, the CDR3 reads TGTGCCAGCAGACGAGGACAGGGCAGCACAGATACGCAGTATTTT. Its translation: CASRRGQGSTDTQYF.

The V call is TRBV10-1, the J call TRBJ2-2, with D unresolved. CDR1 is WNHNN and CDR2 is SYGVQD in the germline V gene (reference sequence). V was pared by 6 bases and J by 4 bases, with 6 bases between. CDR3 length: 12 residues. For the CDR3, the DNA is TGCGCCAGCAGGGGCCCCACCGGGGAGCTGTTTTTT. Translating it yields CASRGPTGELFF.

This clone was counted only a few times. The chain couples TRBV14 to TRBJ1-2; D call uncertain. The V and J ends lost 1 base and 4 bases respectively, with 10 bases between them. The CDR3 sequence is 14 residues long. Germline CDR1 reads SGHDN; CDR2 reads FVKESK. The DNA of the CDR3 is TGTGCCAGCAGCCAAGCTGGGCAGCCCTATGGCTACACCTTC. Amino acids: CASSQAGQPYGYTF.

The chain employs TRBV9 and TRBJ2-1; 8 bases align to TRBD2. Unmatched junction bases numbered 6, after V lost 1 base and J lost 6 bases. CDR3 size: 15 residues. Germline CDR1 is SGDLS and CDR2 is YYNGEE. DNA of the CDR3: TGTGCCAGCAGCGTAACCGGGACTAGTGGCAATGAGCAGTTCTTC. It yields the protein CASSVTGTSGNEQFF.